These 13 T cell receptor beta chains share one sample of origin, sequenced in a study of cytomegalovirus exposure and HLA in healthy donors. The study ran its PCR with 60 Vbeta and 13 Jbeta primers. Only in-frame clones appear in the TCRdb table, and some are missing; sequencing was by immunoSEQ multiplex PCR. The sample includes under 130,000 clones. The sample taken for sequencing was PBMCs. These receptor sequences come from a man aged 45-60 years in good health and CMV-seronegative.

The chain joins TRBV2 to TRBJ1-4; perhaps TRBD1 as D (5 bases). Between the trimmed V and J ends, which lost 3 bases and 7 bases, there was a span of 12 bases. The germline CDR1 and CDR2 sequences are SNHLY and FYNNEI. The CDR3 is 14 residues long. In nucleotides, the CDR3 is TGTGCCAGCAGTGACGGAGGGGCTAGTGAAAAACTGTTTTTT. Residues: CASSDGGASEKLFF.

The V gene is TRBV6-5, the J gene TRBJ2-5, with D tentatively TRBD2 (5 bases). This CDR3 is 16 amino acids long. Per germline, CDR1 MNHEY and CDR2 SVGAGI. V gave up 2 bases and J gave up 4 bases, with 17 bases separating them. The CDR3 loop is CASSYARVEAGETQYF. CDR3 in DNA: TGTGCCAGCAGTTACGCTCGGGTTGAGGCGGGAGAGACCCAGTACTTC.

V and J are TRBV13 and TRBJ1-1, with TRBD1 identical over 8 bases. CDR1 and CDR2 (germline): PRHDT, FYEKMQ (reference sequence). The length of the CDR3 is 16 residues. Trimming removed 5 bases from V and 4 bases from J; junction bases left unmatched: 12. The CDR3 loop is CASSEGIQGAGTEAFF. CDR3 in DNA: TGTGCCAGCAGCGAGGGGATCCAGGGGGCAGGCACTGAAGCTTTCTTT.

The chain carries TRBV19 and TRBJ2-2; 7 bases fit TRBD2. CDR1 LNHDA and CDR2 SQIVND come from the germline V gene (reference sequence). V shed 7 bases and J 3 bases; nucleotides not matched to a gene: 8. The CDR3 is 15 amino acids. CDR3 region: CASIRSGDDTGELFF. As DNA, the CDR3 is TGTGCCAGTATACGGAGCGGGGACGACACCGGGGAGCTGTTTTTT.

This sequence joins TRBV7-6 and TRBJ2-1; TRBD2 might be the D (5 bases). Germline V gene sequence: CDR1 SGHVS, CDR2 FNYEAQ. This CDR3 comprises 16 residues. V lost 5 bases and J 0 bases, leaving 14 bases between the germline ends. The CDR3 loop is CASSPLAGSSYNEQFF. The CDR3 coding sequence is TGTGCCAGCAGCCCCTTGGCGGGTAGCTCCTACAATGAGCAGTTCTTC.

The chain carries TRBV2 and TRBJ2-7, with 13 positions matching TRBD2. The junction had 10 bases not matched to a gene; V was cut back by 8 bases and J by 3 bases. The length of the CDR3 is 16 residues. Germline CDR1 is SNHLY and CDR2 is FYNNEI. CDR3 region: CASGVAGLAGYYEQYF. CDR3 DNA sequence: TGTGCCAGCGGAGTTGCGGGACTAGCGGGATACTACGAGCAGTACTTC.

This chain joins TRBV11-2 and TRBJ2-1; TRBD2 might be the D (5 bases). The CDR3 runs to 16 residues. Trimming shortened V by 5 bases and J by 2 bases, and 16 bases separated the two germline ends. Germline-derived CDR1 and CDR2 are SGHAT and FQNNGV. CDR3 residues: CASSHIGSGAYNEQFF. The CDR3 bases are TGTGCCAGCAGCCACATTGGCAGCGGAGCCTACAATGAGCAGTTCTTC. The variable domain in full, completed from reference TRBV11-2 and TRBJ2-1, reads EAGVAQSPRYKIIEKRQSVAFWCNPISGHATLYWYQQILGQGPKLLIQFQNNGVVDDSQLPKDRFSAERLKGVDSTLKIQPAKLEDSAVYLCASSHIGSGAYNEQFFGPGTRLTVL.

This chain links TRBV14 with TRBJ1-2; 9 bases fit TRBD1. V gave up 2 bases and J gave up 8 bases; unmatched junction bases: 12. Germline CDR1 SGHDN, CDR2 FVKESK. The CDR3 totals 16 residues. The CDR3, as DNA: TGTGCCAGCAGCCAAAATTCCGGGACAGGGTTTGGCGGCTACACCTTC. Its translation is CASSQNSGTGFGGYTF.

V gene TRBV2 combines with J gene TRBJ1-2, with D hard to call. The CDR3 covers 15 residues. Germline assignment: CDR1 SNHLY and CDR2 FYNNEI. The V and J ends lost 6 bases and 4 bases respectively, with 18 bases between them. CDR3 loop: CASREQTNLSYGYTF. The CDR3 nucleotides are TGTGCCAGCAGGGAACAGACTAACCTCTCCTATGGCTACACCTTC. Supplemented by reference TRBV2 and TRBJ1-2, the full variable domain reads EPEVTQTPSHQVTQMGQEVILRCVPISNHLYFYWYRQILGQKVEFLVSFYNNEISEKSEIFDDQFSVERPDGSNFTLKIRSTKLEDSAMYFCASREQTNLSYGYTFGSGTRLTVV.

The V gene is TRBV12-5, the J gene TRBJ2-6; 7 nucleotides match TRBD1. J lost 2 bases, V lost 1 base, and 8 bases had no gene match. Per germline, CDR1 LGHNT and CDR2 FRNRAP. There are 18 residues in the CDR3. In DNA form, the CDR3 reads TGTGCTAGTGGTTTGGGATCAACAGGGGCAGCTGGGGCCAACGTCCTGACTTTC. It encodes CASGLGSTGAAGANVLTF.

The rearrangement joins TRBV5-4 to TRBJ2-3, with 9 positions matching TRBD1. With V trimmed by 4 bases and J by 4 bases, 7 bases remained unmatched. In germline, CDR1 is SGHNT, CDR2 YYREEE (reference sequence). The CDR3 loop spans 15 amino acids. This CDR3 is CASSKDRGTADTQYF. The CDR3 nucleotides are TGTGCCAGCAGCAAGGACAGGGGAACGGCAGATACGCAGTATTTT.

V gene TRBV7-9 combines with J gene TRBJ1-1, with TRBD1 as a possible D gene (6 bases). The CDR3 totals 13 residues. The germline gives CDR1 SEHNR, CDR2 FQNEAQ (reference sequence). The germline V and J ends were trimmed by 7 bases and 1 base, with 10 bases remaining between them. The CDR3: CASNRQENTEAFF. The CDR3, as DNA: TGTGCCAGCAACCGACAGGAGAACACTGAAGCTTTCTTT.

J is TRBJ2-7 and V is TRBV9; D call uncertain. This CDR3 has 13 amino acids. V lost 4 bases and J lost 6, with 14 bases in between. Germline assignment: CDR1 SGDLS and CDR2 YYNGEE. The CDR3 DNA sequence: TGTGCCAGCAGCCTGAGATTCGTCGGCGAGCAGTACTTC. Protein product: CASSLRFVGEQYF.